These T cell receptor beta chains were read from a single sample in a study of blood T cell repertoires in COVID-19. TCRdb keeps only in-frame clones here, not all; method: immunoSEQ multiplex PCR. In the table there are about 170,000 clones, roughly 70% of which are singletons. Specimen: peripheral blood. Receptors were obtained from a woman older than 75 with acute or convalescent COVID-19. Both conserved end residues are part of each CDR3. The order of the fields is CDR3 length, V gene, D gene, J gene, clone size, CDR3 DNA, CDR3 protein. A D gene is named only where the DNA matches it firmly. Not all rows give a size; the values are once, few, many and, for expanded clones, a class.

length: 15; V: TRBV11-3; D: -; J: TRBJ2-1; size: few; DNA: TGTGCCAGCAGCTTAGCCCACTCTAGTTACAATGAGCAGTTCTTC; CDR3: CASSLAHSSYNEQFF
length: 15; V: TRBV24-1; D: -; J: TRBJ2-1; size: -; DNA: TGTGCCACCAGTGACCCGGGAAGGGCCTCCAATGAGCAGTTCTTC; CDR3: CATSDPGRASNEQFF
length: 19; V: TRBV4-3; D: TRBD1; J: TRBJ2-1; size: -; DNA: TGCGCCAGCAGCCAAGATCCCCCGGCTGAGACAGGGAACCACAATGAGCAGTTCTTC; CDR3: CASSQDPPAETGNHNEQFF
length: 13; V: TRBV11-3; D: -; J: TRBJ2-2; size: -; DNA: TGTGCCAGCAGCTTAGGCCGGGGTGGGGAGCTGTTTTTT; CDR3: CASSLGRGGELFF
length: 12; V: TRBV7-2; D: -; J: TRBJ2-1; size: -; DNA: TGTGCCAGCAGCTTAGAAGGGGCGCAACCGTTCTTC; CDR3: CASSLEGAQPFF
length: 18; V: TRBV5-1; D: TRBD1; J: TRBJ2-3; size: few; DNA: TGCGCCAGCAGCTTGGCGGCCCGGGACAGAGGACACACAGATACGCAGTATTTT; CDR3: CASSLAARDRGHTDTQYF
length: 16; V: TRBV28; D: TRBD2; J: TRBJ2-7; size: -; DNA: TGTGCCAGCAGTAGGACTAGCGGGGTCCCCTCCTACGAGCAGTACTTC; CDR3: CASSRTSGVPSYEQYF
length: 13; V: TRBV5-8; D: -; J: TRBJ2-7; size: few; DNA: TGTGCCAGCATTTACAACGCGGGTCGCGAGCAGTACTTC; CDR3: CASIYNAGREQYF
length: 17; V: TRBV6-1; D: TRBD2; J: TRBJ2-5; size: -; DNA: TGTGCCAGCAGTGAAGCTTTGGGCGCACCGGGGGGAGAGACCCAGTACTTC; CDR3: CASSEALGAPGGETQYF
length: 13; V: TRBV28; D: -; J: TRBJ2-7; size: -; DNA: TGTGCCAGCACTGTGGCAAACTCCTACGAGCAGTACTTC; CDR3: CASTVANSYEQYF
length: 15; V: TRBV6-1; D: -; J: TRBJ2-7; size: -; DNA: TGTGCCAGCAGTGATGAGGGCAGTCTTTCCTACGAGCAGTACTTC; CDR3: CASSDEGSLSYEQYF
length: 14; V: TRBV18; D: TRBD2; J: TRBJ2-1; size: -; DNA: TGTGCCAGCTCACCAGCTAGCGGGGACGGTGAGCAGTTCTTC; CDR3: CASSPASGDGEQFF
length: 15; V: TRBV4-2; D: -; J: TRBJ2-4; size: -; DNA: TGTGCCAGCAGCCAAGAAACTCTGCGTAAAAACATTCAGTACTTC; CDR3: CASSQETLRKNIQYF
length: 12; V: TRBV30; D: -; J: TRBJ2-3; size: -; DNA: TGTGCCTGGAGCTTCGGCACAGATACGCAGTATTTT; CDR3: CAWSFGTDTQYF
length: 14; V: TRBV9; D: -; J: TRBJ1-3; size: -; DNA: TGTGCCAGCAGCGTAGAGCAGGAAAGAAACACCATATATTTT; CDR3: CASSVEQERNTIYF
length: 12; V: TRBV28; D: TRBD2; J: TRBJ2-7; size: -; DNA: TGTGCCAGCAGTTGGGACCTAGCGGGTTTTTACTTC; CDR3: CASSWDLAGFYF
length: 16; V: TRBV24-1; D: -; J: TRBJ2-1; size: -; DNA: TGTGCCACCAGTGATTTGTTAGGGGGAGAACGGAGTGAGCAGTTCTTC; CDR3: CATSDLLGGERSEQFF
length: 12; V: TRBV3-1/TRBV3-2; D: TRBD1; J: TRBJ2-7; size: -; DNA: TGTGCCAGCAGCCAAATGGGACAGGGAAAATACTTC; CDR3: CASSQMGQGKYF
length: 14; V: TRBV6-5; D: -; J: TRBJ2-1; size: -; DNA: TGTGCCAGCAGTTACAATGGTCGGGGAGACGAGCAGTTCTTC; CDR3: CASSYNGRGDEQFF
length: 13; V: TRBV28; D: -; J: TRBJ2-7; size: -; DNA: TGTGCCAGCAGTTTACAGGGGTGGTACGAGCAGTACTTC; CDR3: CASSLQGWYEQYF
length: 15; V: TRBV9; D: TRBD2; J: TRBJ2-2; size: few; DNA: TGTGCCAGCAGTCAAAGCGGGGCGAACACCGGGGAGCTGTTTTTT; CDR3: CASSQSGANTGELFF
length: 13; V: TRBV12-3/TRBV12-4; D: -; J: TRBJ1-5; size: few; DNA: TGTGCCAGCAGTTTCGACAGCAGGCAGCCCCAGCATTTT; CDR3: CASSFDSRQPQHF
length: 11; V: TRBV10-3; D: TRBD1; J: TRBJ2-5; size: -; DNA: TGTGCCATTGGGACAGGAGAGACCCAGTACTTC; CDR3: CAIGTGETQYF
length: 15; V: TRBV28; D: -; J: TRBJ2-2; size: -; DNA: TGTGCCAGCAGTTTACCGGCCAGGTACACCGGGGAGCTGTTTTTT; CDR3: CASSLPARYTGELFF
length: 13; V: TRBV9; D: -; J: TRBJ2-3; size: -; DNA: TGTGCCAGCAGCGTGACTAGCACAGATACGCAGTATTTT; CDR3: CASSVTSTDTQYF
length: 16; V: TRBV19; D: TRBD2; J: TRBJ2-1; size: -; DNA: TGTGCCAGTAGTATGGGGAGGTCTAGCGGATACAATGAGCAGTTCTTC; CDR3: CASSMGRSSGYNEQFF
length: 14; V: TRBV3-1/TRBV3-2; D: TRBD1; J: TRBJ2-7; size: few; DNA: TGTGCCATCTCGAGAGGACAGGGTAATCTCGGGCAGTACTTC; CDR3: CAISRGQGNLGQYF
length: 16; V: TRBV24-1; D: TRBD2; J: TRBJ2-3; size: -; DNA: TGTGCCACCAGTGATCGACTAGCGGGAGTGGAAGATACGCAGTATTTT; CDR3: CATSDRLAGVEDTQYF
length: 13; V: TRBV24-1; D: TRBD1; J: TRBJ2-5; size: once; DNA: TGTGCCACCAGTGATGGACAGGGTGAGACCCAGTACTTC; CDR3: CATSDGQGETQYF
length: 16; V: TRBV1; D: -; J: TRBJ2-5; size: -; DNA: TGCACCAGCAGCAAAGCGGGAGGGCCATACCAAGAGACCCAGTACTTC; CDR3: CTSSKAGGPYQETQYF